This is a list of T cell receptor beta chains from one sample in a study of tumor-infiltrating lymphocytes in primary liver carcinoma. TCRdb reanalysed the multiplex PCR reads using MiXCR and keeps one entry per CDR3 protein. The data show about 310,000 distinct CDR3 sequences, nearly 60% seen once. Sample: peripheral blood. Source of these receptors: a woman in her 30s with primary liver carcinoma and hepatitis B virus infection. The CDR3 runs from the conserved cysteine through the conserved F or W. D genes are given only for firm matches. Size is omitted from some rows. Given values are once, few, many or a class for expanded clones.

clone_size j_call v_call d_call cdr3_nt cdr3_aa
few TRBJ2-3 TRBV5-4 . TGTGCCAGCAGCACTCGGAAGACTGGCGGGGTCACAGATACGCAGTATTTT CASSTRKTGGVTDTQYF
. TRBJ1-1 TRBV5-5 TRBD1 TGTGCCAGCAGACCACAGGGGGCCCTAATGAACACTGAAGCTTTCTTT CASRPQGALMNTEAFF
once TRBJ1-5 TRBV29-1 . TGCAGCGTCCGAGGACTAGCAGGACGCACAGATACGCAGCATTTT CSVRGLAGRTDTQHF
. TRBJ2-3 TRBV11-2 . TGTGCCAGCAGCGCGACTAGGGTGGATACGCAGTATTTT CASSATRVDTQYF
. TRBJ2-5 TRBV6-5 . TGTGCCAGCAGTTACTCTCCCAGACAAGAGACCCAGTACTTC CASSYSPRQETQYF
. TRBJ2-1 TRBV29-1 TRBD2 TGCAGCGTTTCTGGACGTCCTAGCGGGATTATTACGGGGGATGAGCGGTTCTTC CSVSGRPSGIITGDERFF
many TRBJ2-1 TRBV6-5 TRBD2 TGTGCCAGCAGTCAACTCCGGACTAGCGGGATAGGAGAGCAGTTCTTC CASSQLRTSGIGEQFF
. TRBJ2-4 TRBV28 . TGTGCCAGCAAGGAGGGAGCAATGAACATTCAGTACTTC CASKEGAMNIQYF
. TRBJ2-3 TRBV6-6 TRBD2 TGTGCCAGCAGTTCCCCGGGACTAGCGGGAGTCCCAGATACGCAGTATTTT CASSSPGLAGVPDTQYF
. TRBJ1-5 TRBV19 . TGTGCCAGTATGGGGGGACCGTTGAATCAGCCCCAGCATTTT CASMGGPLNQPQHF
. TRBJ2-1 TRBV14 TRBD2 TGTGCCAGCAGCCCCCCCAGCGGGAGGGCCAATGAGCAGTTCTTC CASSPPSGRANEQFF
many TRBJ1-1 TRBV12-3/TRBV12-4 . TGTGCCAGCAGTCCTCCGAGGGAGAACACTGAAGCTTTCTTT CASSPPRENTEAFF
. TRBJ2-1 TRBV5-5 . TGTGCCAGCAGCTTGCGAGGGGGGGGCTACTCTTCCTCCTACAATGAGCAGTTCTTC CASSLRGGGYSSSYNEQFF
. TRBJ2-6 TRBV7-9 . TGTGCCAGCGAAGGACAGTCCTCCTCTGGGGCCAACGTCCTGACTTTC CASEGQSSSGANVLTF
many TRBJ2-7 TRBV29-1 . TGCAGCGTTGAAGGGCTGGAGGAGCAGTACTTC CSVEGLEEQYF
many TRBJ2-1 TRBV4-3 TRBD2 TGCGCCAGCGCCGCTGGGGGGGGCTCCTACAATGAGCAGTTCTTC CASAAGGGSYNEQFF
. TRBJ2-3 TRBV7-8 TRBD2 TGTGCCAGCTCCTGGGAAGCGGGAGGCACAGATAAGCAGTATTTT CASSWEAGGTDKQYF
few TRBJ2-1 TRBV4-2 TRBD2 TGTGTCAGCAGCTCAGGTGCGGGAGGGCCCTACAATGAGCAGTTCTTC CVSSSGAGGPYNEQFF
. TRBJ2-3 TRBV11-2 . TGTGCCAGCGGCCCTAGGCCGGTTAGCGGAACTAGCACAGATACGCAGTATTTT CASGPRPVSGTSTDTQYF
. TRBJ1-2 TRBV30 . TGTGCCTGGACCCGGGCTAACTATGGCTACACCTTC CAWTRANYGYTF
. TRBJ2-7 TRBV14 TRBD2 TGTGCCAGCAGCCCCCTTAGCGGGAGGGACGACGAGCAGTACTTC CASSPLSGRDDEQYF
many TRBJ1-5 TRBV6-2/TRBV6-3 . TGTGCCAGCAGTGAAATCAGGGGCCCCAATCAGCCCCAGCATTTT CASSEIRGPNQPQHF
few TRBJ1-5 TRBV6-6 TRBD1 TGTGCCAGCAGCACCCGACAGGGGGCTGATCAGCCCCAGCATTTT CASSTRQGADQPQHF
. TRBJ2-6 TRBV11-2 . TGTGCCAGCAGCCCAATCCTGGGCCCTGGGGCCAACGTCCTGACTTTC CASSPILGPGANVLTF
. TRBJ2-2 TRBV11-2 . TGTACCAGCAGCTTAGACTTGGGCAGGGGCCCCAAGGCCGGGGAGCTCTTTTTT CTSSLDLGRGPKAGELFF
. TRBJ2-1 TRBV11-1 TRBD2 TGTGCCAGCATCTTCGTACTAGCGGGGGCCTACAATGAGGAGTTCTTC CASIFVLAGAYNEEFF
few TRBJ2-1 TRBV30 . TGTGCCTGGAGTGAGACCAATGAGCAGTTCTTC CAWSETNEQFF
. TRBJ2-6 TRBV10-3 . TGTGCCATCAGCGCCACAGGGAACTCTGGGGCCAACGTCCTGACTTTC CAISATGNSGANVLTF
. TRBJ2-1 TRBV12-5 . TGTGCTAGTGGGTCAGCCTACAATGAGCAGTTCTTC CASGSAYNEQFF
. TRBJ2-3 TRBV30 . TGTGCCTGGATGGAGGGCCCAGATACGCAGTATTTT CAWMEGPDTQYF
. TRBJ2-1 TRBV19 TRBD1 TGTGCCAGTAGTATGCAGGGGGCCATCTACAATGAGCAGTTCTTC CASSMQGAIYNEQFF
once TRBJ2-7 TRBV6-6 TRBD1 TGTGCCAGCAGTTTAAAGGGGGCACACTACGAGCAGTACTTC CASSLKGAHYEQYF
. TRBJ2-7 TRBV4-1 . TGCGCCAGCAGCCAAGAATATCTGCAGGGCCACGAGTATTACTTC CASSQEYLQGHEYYF
. TRBJ1-1 TRBV13 TRBD1 TGTGCCAGCAGCTTCGCTAGGACAGGTTGGGGAGGGATTGAAGCTTTCTTT CASSFARTGWGGIEAFF
. TRBJ1-5 TRBV6-2/TRBV6-3 . TGTGCCAGCAGCACCCACCGGAGAGGGAGCAATCAGCCCCAGCATTTT CASSTHRRGSNQPQHF
few TRBJ1-1 TRBV10-3 . TGTGCCATCAGTGAGGAACGCGACACTGAAGCTTTCTTT CAISEERDTEAFF
few TRBJ2-3 TRBV4-2 TRBD2 TGTGCCAGCAGCCGACAGATTGCTAGCGGGGATACAGATACGCAGTATTTT CASSRQIASGDTDTQYF
. TRBJ2-7 TRBV12-3/TRBV12-4 TRBD2 TGTGCCAGCAGTTTTTGGTCTAGCGGGCAACGTGCTTTCGAGCAGTACTTC CASSFWSSGQRAFEQYF
. TRBJ2-2 TRBV4-3 . TGCGCCAGCAGCCAAGAGCGAGCGGGTACCGGGGAGCTGTTTTTT CASSQERAGTGELFF
. TRBJ2-1 TRBV11-2 . TGTGCCAGCAGCTTGGGGATTTGGTCCGACGCTGAGCAATTCTTC CASSLGIWSDAEQFF
. TRBJ2-3 TRBV29-1 . TGCGGCGTTGAGAGTTCGGGGAGCACAAATACGCAGTATTTT CGVESSGSTNTQYF
few TRBJ2-3 TRBV6-2/TRBV6-3 TRBD2 TGTGCCAGCAGTCCCGGGACTAGCGGGACAGATACGCAGTATTTT CASSPGTSGTDTQYF
. TRBJ1-2 TRBV6-2/TRBV6-3 . TGTGCCAGCAGTCCACCGTCCGGGGCCTGCGGGGCTGGCTACACCTTC CASSPPSGACGAGYTF
many TRBJ1-3 TRBV12-3/TRBV12-4 . TGTGCCAGCAGGTATCTCCTCTCTGGAAACACCATATATTTT CASRYLLSGNTIYF
. TRBJ2-5 TRBV11-2 . TGTGCCAGCAGCCCAGCCATTACAGGGACTGAGATCCAGTACTTC CASSPAITGTEIQYF
. TRBJ1-2 TRBV11-2 . TGTGCCAGCAGCCCTCAATGGACAACAAACTATGGCTACACCTTC CASSPQWTTNYGYTF
. TRBJ2-7 TRBV28 . TGTGCCAGCATGGAACCCAACCTTTACGAGCAGTACTTC CASMEPNLYEQYF
. TRBJ2-7 TRBV6-6 TRBD1 TGTGCCAGCAGGCCCACAGGACAGGTCCCAACCTACGAGCAGTACTTC CASRPTGQVPTYEQYF
. TRBJ2-1 TRBV12-3/TRBV12-4 TRBD2 TGTGCCAGCAGCTATAGCGGGAGGGGAAATGAGCAGTTCTTC CASSYSGRGNEQFF